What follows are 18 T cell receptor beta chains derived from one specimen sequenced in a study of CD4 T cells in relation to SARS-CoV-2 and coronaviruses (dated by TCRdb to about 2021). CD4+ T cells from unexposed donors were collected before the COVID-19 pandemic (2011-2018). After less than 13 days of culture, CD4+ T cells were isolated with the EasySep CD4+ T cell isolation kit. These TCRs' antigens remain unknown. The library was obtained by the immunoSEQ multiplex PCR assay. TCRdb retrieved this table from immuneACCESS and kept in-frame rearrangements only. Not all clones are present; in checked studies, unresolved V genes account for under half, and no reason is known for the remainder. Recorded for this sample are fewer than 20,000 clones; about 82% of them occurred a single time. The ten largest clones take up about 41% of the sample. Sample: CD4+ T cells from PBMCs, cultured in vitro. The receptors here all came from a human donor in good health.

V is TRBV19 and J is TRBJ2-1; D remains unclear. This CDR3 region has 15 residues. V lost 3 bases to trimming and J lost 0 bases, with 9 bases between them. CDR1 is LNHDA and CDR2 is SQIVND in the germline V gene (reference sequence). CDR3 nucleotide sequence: TGTGCCAGTAGTATTGTAGAGAGCTCCTACAATGAGCAGTTCTTC. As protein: CASSIVESSYNEQFF.

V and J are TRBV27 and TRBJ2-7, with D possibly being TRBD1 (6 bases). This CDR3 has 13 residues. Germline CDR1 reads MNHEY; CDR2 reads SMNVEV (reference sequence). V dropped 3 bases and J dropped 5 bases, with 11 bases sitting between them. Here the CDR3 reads CASSFQGINEQYF. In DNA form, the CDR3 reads TGTGCCAGCAGTTTCCAGGGGATAAACGAGCAGTACTTC.

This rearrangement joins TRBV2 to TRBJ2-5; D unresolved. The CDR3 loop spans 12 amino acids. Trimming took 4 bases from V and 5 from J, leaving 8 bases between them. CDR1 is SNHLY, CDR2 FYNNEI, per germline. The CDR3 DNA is TGTGCCAGCAGTGGTCAGGTCGAGACCCAGTACTTC. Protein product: CASSGQVETQYF.

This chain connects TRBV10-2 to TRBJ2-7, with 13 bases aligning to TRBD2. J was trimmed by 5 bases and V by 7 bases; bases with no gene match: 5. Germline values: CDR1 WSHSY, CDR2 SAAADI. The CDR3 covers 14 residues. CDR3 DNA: TGCGCCAGCACCAGGACTAGCGGGAGCAACGAGCAGTACTTC. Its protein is CASTRTSGSNEQYF.

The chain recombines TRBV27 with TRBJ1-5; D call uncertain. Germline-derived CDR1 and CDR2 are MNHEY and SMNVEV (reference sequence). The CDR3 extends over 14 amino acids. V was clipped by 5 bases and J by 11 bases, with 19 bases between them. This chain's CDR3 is CASSASFGRSAQHF. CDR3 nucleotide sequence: TGTGCCAGCAGTGCGTCTTTCGGGAGATCAGCCCAGCATTTT.

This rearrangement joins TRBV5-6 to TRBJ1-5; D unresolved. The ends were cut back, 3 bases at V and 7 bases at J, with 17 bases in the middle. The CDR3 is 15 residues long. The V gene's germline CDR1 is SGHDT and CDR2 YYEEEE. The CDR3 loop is CASSYSVLTGQPQHF. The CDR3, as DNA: TGTGCCAGCAGCTACTCGGTCCTTACTGGACAGCCCCAGCATTTT.

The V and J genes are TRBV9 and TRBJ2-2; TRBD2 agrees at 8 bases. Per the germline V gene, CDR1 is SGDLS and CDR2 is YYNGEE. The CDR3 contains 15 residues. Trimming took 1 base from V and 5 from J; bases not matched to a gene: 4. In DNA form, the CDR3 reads TGTGCCAGCAGCGTAAACGGGAGGGGTACCGGGGAGCTGTTTTTT. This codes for CASSVNGRGTGELFF.

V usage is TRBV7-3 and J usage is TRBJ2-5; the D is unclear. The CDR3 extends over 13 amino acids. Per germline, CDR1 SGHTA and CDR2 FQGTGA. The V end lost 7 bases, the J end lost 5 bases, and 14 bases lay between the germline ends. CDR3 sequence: CASTPTLGETQYF. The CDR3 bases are TGTGCCAGCACCCCAACTTTGGGGGAGACCCAGTACTTC.

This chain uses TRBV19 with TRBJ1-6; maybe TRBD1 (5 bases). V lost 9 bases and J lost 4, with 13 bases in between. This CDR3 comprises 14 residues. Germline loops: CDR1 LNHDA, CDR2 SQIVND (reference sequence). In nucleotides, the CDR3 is TGTGCCAGCACCCGGGGCAGTTATAATTCACCCCTCCACTTT. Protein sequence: CASTRGSYNSPLHF.

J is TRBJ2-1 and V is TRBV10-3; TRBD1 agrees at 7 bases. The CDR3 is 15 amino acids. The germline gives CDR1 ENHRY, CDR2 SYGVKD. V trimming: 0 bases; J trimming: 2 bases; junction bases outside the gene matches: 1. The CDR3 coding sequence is TGTGCCATCAGTGAGTCAGGGGGCCCCTACAATGAGCAGTTCTTC. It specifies CAISESGGPYNEQFF.

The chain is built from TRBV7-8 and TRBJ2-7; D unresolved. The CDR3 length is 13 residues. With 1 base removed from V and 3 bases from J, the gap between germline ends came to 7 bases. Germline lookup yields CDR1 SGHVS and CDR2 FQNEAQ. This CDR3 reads CASSLVEDYEQYF. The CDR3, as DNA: TGTGCCAGCAGCTTAGTTGAAGACTACGAGCAGTACTTC.

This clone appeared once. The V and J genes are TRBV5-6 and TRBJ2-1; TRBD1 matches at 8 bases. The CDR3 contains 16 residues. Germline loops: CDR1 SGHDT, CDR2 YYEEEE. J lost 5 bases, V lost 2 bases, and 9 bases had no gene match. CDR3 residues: CASSFGWTGKNNEQFF. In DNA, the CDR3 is TGTGCCAGCAGCTTTGGTTGGACAGGGAAAAACAATGAGCAGTTCTTC.

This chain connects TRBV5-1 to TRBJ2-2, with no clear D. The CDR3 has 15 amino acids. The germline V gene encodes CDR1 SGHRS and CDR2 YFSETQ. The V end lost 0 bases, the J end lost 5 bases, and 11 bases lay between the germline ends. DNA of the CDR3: TGCGCCAGCAGCTTGGAATGGGCTGGGACCGGGGAGCTGTTTTTT. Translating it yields CASSLEWAGTGELFF.

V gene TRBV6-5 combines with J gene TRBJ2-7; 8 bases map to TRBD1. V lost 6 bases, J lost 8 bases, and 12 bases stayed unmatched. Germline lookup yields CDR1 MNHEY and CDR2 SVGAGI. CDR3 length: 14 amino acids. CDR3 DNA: TGTGCCAGCAGCACCACGGACAGGGAGGCTAAGCAGTACTTC. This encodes CASSTTDREAKQYF.

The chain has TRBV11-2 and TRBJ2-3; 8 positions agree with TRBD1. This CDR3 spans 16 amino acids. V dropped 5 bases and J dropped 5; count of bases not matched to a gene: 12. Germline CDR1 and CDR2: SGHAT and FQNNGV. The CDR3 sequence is CASSPGTGPVLDTQYF. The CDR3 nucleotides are TGTGCCAGCAGCCCCGGGACAGGCCCTGTACTAGATACGCAGTATTTT.

The DNA of the CDR3 is TGTGCCAGTAGTTCTACAGATACCCAAGAGACCCAGTACTTC. Translation gives CASSSTDTQETQYF. The J gene is TRBJ2-5, the V gene TRBV19; D remains ambiguous. CDR1 LNHDA and CDR2 SQIVND come from the germline V gene (reference sequence). Deletions cut 5 bases from V and 1 base from J, with 11 bases between. The CDR3 runs 14 residues.

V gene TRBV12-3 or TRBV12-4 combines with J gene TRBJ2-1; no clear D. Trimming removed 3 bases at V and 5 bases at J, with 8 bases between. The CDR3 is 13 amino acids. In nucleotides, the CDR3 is TGTGCCAGCAGTTTGAGCGTCGACAATGAGCAGTTCTTC. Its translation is CASSLSVDNEQFF.

Here the CDR3 reads CATKVDRLGAEYEQYF. The CDR3 region has the DNA TGTGCCACCAAAGTCGACAGACTCGGGGCCGAATACGAGCAGTACTTC. This chain connects TRBV2 to TRBJ2-7; D tentatively reads TRBD1 or TRBD2 (5 bases each). The V gene's germline CDR1 is SNHLY and CDR2 FYNNEI. The CDR3 extends over 16 amino acids. Trimming shortened V by 10 bases and J by 4 bases, and 26 bases separated the two germline ends. The full variable domain, its missing parts supplied by reference TRBV2 and TRBJ2-7, is EPEVTQTPSHQVTQMGQEVILRCVPISNHLYFYWYRQILGQKVEFLVSFYNNEISEKSEIFDDQFSVERPDGSNFTLKIRSTKLEDSAMYFCATKVDRLGAEYEQYFGPGTRLTVT.